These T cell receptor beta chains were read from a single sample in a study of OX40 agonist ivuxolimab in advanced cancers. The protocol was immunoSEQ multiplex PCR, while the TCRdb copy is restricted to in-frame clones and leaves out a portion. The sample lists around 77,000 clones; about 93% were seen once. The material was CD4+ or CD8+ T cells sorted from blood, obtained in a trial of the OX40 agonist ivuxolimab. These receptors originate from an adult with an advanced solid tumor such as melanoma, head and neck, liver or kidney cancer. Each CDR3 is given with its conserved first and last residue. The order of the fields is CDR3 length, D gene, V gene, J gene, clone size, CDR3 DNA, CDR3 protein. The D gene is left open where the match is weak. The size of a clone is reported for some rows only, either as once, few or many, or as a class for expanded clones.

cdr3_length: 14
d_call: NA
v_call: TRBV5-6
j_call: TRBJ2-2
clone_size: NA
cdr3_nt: TGTGCCAGCAGCTTCGAGACTATCACCGGGGAGCTGTTTTTT
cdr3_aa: CASSFETITGELFF

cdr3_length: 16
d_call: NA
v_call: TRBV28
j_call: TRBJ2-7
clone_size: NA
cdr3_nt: TGTGCCAGCACCAAAGGCCGTGGGTATTCACCCTACGAGCAGTACTTC
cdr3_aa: CASTKGRGYSPYEQYF

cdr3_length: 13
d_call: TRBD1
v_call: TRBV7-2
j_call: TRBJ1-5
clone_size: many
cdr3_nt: TGTGCCAGCAGCAAGGACAGGGCCCATCCCCAGCATTTT
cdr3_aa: CASSKDRAHPQHF

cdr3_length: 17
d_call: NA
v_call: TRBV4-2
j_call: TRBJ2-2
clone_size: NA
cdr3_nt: TGTGCCAGCAGCCAAGATATCCGCGGGACCAGCACCGGGGAGCTGTTTTTT
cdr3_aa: CASSQDIRGTSTGELFF

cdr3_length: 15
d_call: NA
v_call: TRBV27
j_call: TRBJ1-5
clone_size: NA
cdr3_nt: TGTGCCAGCAGTCCTCTTACTGATAGCAATCAGCCCCAGCATTTT
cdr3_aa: CASSPLTDSNQPQHF

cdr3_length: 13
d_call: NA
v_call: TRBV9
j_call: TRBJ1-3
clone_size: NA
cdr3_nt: TGTGCCAGCAGTCAGTGGGGAGGAAACACCATATATTTT
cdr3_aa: CASSQWGGNTIYF

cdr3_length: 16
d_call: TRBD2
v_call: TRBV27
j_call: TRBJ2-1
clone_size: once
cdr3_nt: TGTGCCAGCAGATCTCTACTAGCGGGAGTAGGTAATGAGCAGTTCTTC
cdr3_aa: CASRSLLAGVGNEQFF

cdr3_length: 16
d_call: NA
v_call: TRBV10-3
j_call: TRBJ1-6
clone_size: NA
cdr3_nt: TGTGCCATCAGTGAGTCCGGGGAACGGGGTAATTCACCCCTCCACTTT
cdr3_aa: CAISESGERGNSPLHF

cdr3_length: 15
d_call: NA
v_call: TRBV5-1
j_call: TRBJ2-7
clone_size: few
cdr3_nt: TGCGCCAGCAGCTTCTTAGACAGCGATACCTACGAGCAGTACTTC
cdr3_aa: CASSFLDSDTYEQYF

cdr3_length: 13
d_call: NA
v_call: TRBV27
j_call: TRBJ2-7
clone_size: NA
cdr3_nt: TGTGCCAGCAGTTATAGACTCGGTTACGAGCAGTACTTC
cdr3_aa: CASSYRLGYEQYF

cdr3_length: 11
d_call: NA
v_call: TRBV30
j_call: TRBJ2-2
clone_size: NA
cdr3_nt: TGTGCCTGGAAGGACACCGGGGAGCTGTTTTTT
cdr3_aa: CAWKDTGELFF

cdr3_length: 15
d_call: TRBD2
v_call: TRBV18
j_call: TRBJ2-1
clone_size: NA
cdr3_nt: TGTGCCAGCTCACCCATCGGGGGGGCGTACAATGAGCAGTTCTTC
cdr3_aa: CASSPIGGAYNEQFF

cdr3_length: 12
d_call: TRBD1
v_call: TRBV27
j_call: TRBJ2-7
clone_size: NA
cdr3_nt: TGTGCCAGCAGGACAGGGGGCCTCGAGCAGTACTTC
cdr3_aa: CASRTGGLEQYF

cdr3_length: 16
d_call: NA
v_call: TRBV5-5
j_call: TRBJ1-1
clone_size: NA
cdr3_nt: TGTGCCAGCAGCTTCCTCACCGGAGGGGCTTCGGCTGAAGCTTTCTTT
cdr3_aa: CASSFLTGGASAEAFF

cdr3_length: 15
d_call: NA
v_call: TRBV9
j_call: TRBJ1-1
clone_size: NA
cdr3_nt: TGTGCCAGCAGCGTAGTTGGGGGTTCGAACACTGAAGCTTTCTTT
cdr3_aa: CASSVVGGSNTEAFF

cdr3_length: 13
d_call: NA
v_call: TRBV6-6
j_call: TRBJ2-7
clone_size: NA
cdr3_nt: TGTGCCAGCAGTTACGGTAGAGCCTACGAGCAGTACTTC
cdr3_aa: CASSYGRAYEQYF

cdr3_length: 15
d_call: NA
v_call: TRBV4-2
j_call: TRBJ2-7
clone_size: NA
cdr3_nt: TGTGCCAGCAGCCAAGAATCAAACAGCCACTACGAGCAGTACTTC
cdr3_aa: CASSQESNSHYEQYF

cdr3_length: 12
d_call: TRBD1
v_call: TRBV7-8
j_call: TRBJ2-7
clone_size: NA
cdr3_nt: TGTGCCAGCAGCTTAAGAGGGGGCCATCAATTGTTC
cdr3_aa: CASSLRGGHQLF

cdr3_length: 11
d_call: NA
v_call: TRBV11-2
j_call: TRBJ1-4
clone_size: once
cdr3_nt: TGTGCCAGCAGCCACAAAGGAAAACTGTTTTTT
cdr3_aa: CASSHKGKLFF

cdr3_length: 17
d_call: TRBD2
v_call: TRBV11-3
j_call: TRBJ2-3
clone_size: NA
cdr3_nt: TGTGCCAGTAGCTTAGGTAGCGGGGGGGCCATCACAGATACGCAGTATTTT
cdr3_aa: CASSLGSGGAITDTQYF

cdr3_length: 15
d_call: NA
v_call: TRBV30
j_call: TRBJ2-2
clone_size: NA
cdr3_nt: TGTGCCTGGACCTTGGACTCGACGAACACCGGGGAGCTGTTTTTT
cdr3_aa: CAWTLDSTNTGELFF

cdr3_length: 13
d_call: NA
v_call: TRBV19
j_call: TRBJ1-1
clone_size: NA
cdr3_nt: TGTGCCAGTAGTCCACGCCCCGAGACTGAAGCTTTCTTT
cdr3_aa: CASSPRPETEAFF

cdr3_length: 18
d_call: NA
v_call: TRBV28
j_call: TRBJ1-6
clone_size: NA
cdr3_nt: TGTGCCAGCAGCCGCCTCCTAGGGGGGAGCTCCTATAATTCACCCCTCCACTTT
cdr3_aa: CASSRLLGGSSYNSPLHF

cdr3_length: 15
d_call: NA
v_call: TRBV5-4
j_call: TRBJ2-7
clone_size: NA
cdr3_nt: TGTGCCAGCAGCTTGGATGGGGGAACGGCCTACGAGCAGTACTTC
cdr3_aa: CASSLDGGTAYEQYF

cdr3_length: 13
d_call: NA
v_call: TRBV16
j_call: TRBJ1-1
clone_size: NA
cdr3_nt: TGTGCCAGCAGCCAATTAGTTAACACTGAAGCTTTCTTT
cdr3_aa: CASSQLVNTEAFF

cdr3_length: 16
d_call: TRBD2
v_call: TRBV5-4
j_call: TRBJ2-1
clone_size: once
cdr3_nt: TGTGCCAGCAGCTCGCTGACTAGCGGAGGGGACAATGAGCAGTTCTTC
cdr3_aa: CASSSLTSGGDNEQFF

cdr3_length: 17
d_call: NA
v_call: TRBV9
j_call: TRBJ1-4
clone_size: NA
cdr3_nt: TGTGCCAGCAGCGTAGGGATTGGACAGCTAAATAATGAAAAACTGTTTTTT
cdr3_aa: CASSVGIGQLNNEKLFF

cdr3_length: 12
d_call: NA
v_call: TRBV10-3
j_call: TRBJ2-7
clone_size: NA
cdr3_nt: TGTGCCATCAGGGGGGCCCCCTACGAGCAGTACTTC
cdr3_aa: CAIRGAPYEQYF

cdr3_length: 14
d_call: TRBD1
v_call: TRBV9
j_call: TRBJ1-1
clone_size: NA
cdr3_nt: TGTGCCAGCAGCGGACAGGGGCGGAACACTGAAGCTTTCTTT
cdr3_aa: CASSGQGRNTEAFF

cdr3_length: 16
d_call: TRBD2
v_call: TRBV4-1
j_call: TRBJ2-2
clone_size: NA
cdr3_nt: TGCGCCAGCAGCCAAGTCGCGGGAGGTAGCACCGGGGAGCTGTTTTTT
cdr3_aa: CASSQVAGGSTGELFF

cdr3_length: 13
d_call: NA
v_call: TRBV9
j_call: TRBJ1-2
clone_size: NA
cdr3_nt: TGTGCCAGCAGCGAGGGGCTTAACTATGGCTACACCTTC
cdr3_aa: CASSEGLNYGYTF

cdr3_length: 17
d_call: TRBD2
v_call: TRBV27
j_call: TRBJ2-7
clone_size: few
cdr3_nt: TGTGCCAGCAGTTTATTATCCCCAGCGGGAGGTAACTACGAGCAGTACTTC
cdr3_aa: CASSLLSPAGGNYEQYF

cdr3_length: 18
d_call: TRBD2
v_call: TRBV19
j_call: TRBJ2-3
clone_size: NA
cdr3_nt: TGTGCCAGTAGTATAAGTACCCCGAAGCGGGGGAGCACAGATACGCAGTATTTT
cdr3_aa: CASSISTPKRGSTDTQYF

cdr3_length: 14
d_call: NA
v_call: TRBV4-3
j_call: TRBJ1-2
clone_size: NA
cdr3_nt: TGCGCCAGCAGCCAAGAAGGGGCAGGAAGTGGCTACACCTTC
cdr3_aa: CASSQEGAGSGYTF

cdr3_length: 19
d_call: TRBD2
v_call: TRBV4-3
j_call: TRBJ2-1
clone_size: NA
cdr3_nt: TGCGCCAGCAGCCAAGGGGGTAGCGGGACTTTCAGCTCCTACAATGAGCAGTTCTTC
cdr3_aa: CASSQGGSGTFSSYNEQFF

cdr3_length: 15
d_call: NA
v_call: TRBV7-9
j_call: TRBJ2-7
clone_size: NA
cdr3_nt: TGTGCCAGCAGCTTACCAGCCGGGCATGACGGCGAGCAGTACTTC
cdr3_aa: CASSLPAGHDGEQYF

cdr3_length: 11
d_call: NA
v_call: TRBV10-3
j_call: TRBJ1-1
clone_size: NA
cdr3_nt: TGTGCCATCAGTGAAGGGGCTGAAGCTTTCTTT
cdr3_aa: CAISEGAEAFF

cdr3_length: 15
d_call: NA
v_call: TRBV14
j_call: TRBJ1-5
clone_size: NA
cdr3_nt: TGTGCCAGCAGCTCTAGGCCCCATAGCAATCAGCCCCAGCATTTT
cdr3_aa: CASSSRPHSNQPQHF

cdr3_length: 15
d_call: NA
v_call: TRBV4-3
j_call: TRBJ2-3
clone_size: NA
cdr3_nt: TGCGCCAGCAGCCAAGATGAGACTATTGCAGATACGCAGTATTTT
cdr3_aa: CASSQDETIADTQYF

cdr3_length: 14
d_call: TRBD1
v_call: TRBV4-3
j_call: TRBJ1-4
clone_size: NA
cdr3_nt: TGCGCCAGCAGCCCAGGACAGGGGGGAGGAAAACTGTTTTTT
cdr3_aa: CASSPGQGGGKLFF